Each of the 21 T cell receptor beta chains below was sequenced from the same sample in a study of cytomegalovirus exposure and HLA in healthy donors. The PCR contained 60 Vbeta and 13 Jbeta primers. The method was immunoSEQ multiplex PCR; TCRdb's version includes in-frame clones alone and lacks a portion of them. The table records about 220,000 clones, approximately 80% of them present only once. The specimen was PBMCs. Receptors were obtained from a boy aged 2 to 9 in good health and CMV-seronegative.

The chain has TRBV15 and TRBJ2-3, with TRBD1 identical over 9 bases. The CDR3 runs to 16 residues. J lost 3 bases, V lost 3 bases, and 7 bases had no gene match. Germline V gene sequence: CDR1 LNHNV, CDR2 YYDKDF (reference sequence). The CDR3 DNA follows: TGTGCCACCAGCAGGGACCCGGGACAGGGAACAGATACGCAGTATTTT. Translating it yields CATSRDPGQGTDTQYF.

This sequence joins TRBV5-4 and TRBJ2-3; D not certain. V was clipped by 2 bases and J by 4 bases, with 14 bases between them. The length of the CDR3 is 15 residues. In germline, CDR1 is SGHNT, CDR2 YYREEE (reference sequence). CDR3 sequence (DNA): TGTGCCAGCAGCTTCGATTCGAGTTTAGCAGATACGCAGTATTTT. This encodes CASSFDSSLADTQYF. Combining the CDR3 with reference TRBV5-4 and TRBJ2-3 gives the whole variable domain ETGVTQSPTHLIKTRGQQVTLRCSSQSGHNTVSWYQQALGQGPQFIFQYYREEENGRGNFPPRFSGLQFPNYSSELNVNALELDDSALYLCASSFDSSLADTQYFGPGTRLTVL.

This clone showed up just a few times. At one end the junction does not follow the germline gene, possibly because of a read error. The gene calls are TRBV6-1 and TRBJ1-1; 7 positions agree with TRBD1. The CDR3 extends over 13 amino acids. Germline V gives CDR1 MNHNS, CDR2 SASEGT. CDR3 nucleotides: TGTGCCAGCAGGGCGACAGGGAACCCTGAAGCTTTCTTT. Encoded protein: CASRATGNPEAFF.

V usage is TRBV5-4 and J usage is TRBJ2-1, with 9 bases that match TRBD2. V gave up 2 bases and J gave up 10 bases; unmatched junction bases: 7. The CDR3 is 14 amino acids. Germline V gene data show CDR1 as SGHNT and CDR2 as YYREEE (reference sequence). CDR3 sequence (DNA): TGTGCCAGCAGCTTTGATGCGGGAGGGGGAGAGCAGTTCTTC. Residues: CASSFDAGGGEQFF.

The chain recombines TRBV2 with TRBJ2-1; TRBD2 aligns across 8 bases. With 3 bases clipped from V and 8 bases from J, the junction kept 0 bases outside the gene matches. The CDR3 has 12 residues. The germline gives CDR1 SNHLY, CDR2 FYNNEI. The CDR3 region has the DNA TGTGCCAGCAGTGACGGGGGGGATGAGCAGTTCTTC. Encoded protein: CASSDGGDEQFF.

The chain links TRBV27 to TRBJ2-5, with D hard to call. Matching the DNA end better, TRBJ2-7 makes the J call doubtful. The germline CDR1 and CDR2 sequences are MNHEY and SMNVEV (reference sequence). The length of the CDR3 is 14 residues. The CDR3 DNA reads TGTGCCAGCAGTTTAGGGTCAAGGAGCTACGAGCAGTACTTC. Residues: CASSLGSRSYEQYF.

This clone was recorded only once. V gene TRBV28 combines with J gene TRBJ1-4, with TRBD1 identical over 8 bases. Germline V gives CDR1 MDHEN, CDR2 SYDVKM. The CDR3 loop spans 18 amino acids. With V trimmed by 5 bases and J by 3 bases, 14 bases remained unmatched. CDR3 loop: CASSTGQGTSVANEKLFF. CDR3 coding DNA: TGTGCCAGCAGTACTGGACAGGGCACGTCGGTAGCTAATGAAAAACTGTTTTTT.

V usage is TRBV18 and J usage is TRBJ2-7; D is possibly TRBD2 (6 bases). Deletions cut 6 bases from V and 4 bases from J, with 7 bases between. The CDR3 has 11 residues. The germline V gene encodes CDR1 KGHSH and CDR2 LQKENI. In DNA, the CDR3 is TGTGCCAGCTCCGGGACTTACGAGCAGTACTTC. It translates to CASSGTYEQYF.

The rearrangement joins TRBV27 to TRBJ2-1, with D perhaps matching TRBD1 (6 bases). V was cut by 5 bases and J by 5 bases, with 13 bases left in between. Per the germline V gene, CDR1 is MNHEY and CDR2 is SMNVEV (reference sequence). The CDR3 extends over 14 amino acids. CDR3: CASSNRAFHNEQFF. CDR3 DNA: TGTGCCAGCAGTAACAGGGCTTTCCACAATGAGCAGTTCTTC.

The chain combines TRBV18 with TRBJ1-2; D remains ambiguous. Germline V lookup: CDR1 KGHSH, CDR2 LQKENI. This CDR3 has 13 residues. Trimming removed 3 bases at V and 5 bases at J, with 10 bases between. The CDR3 sequence: CASSPREGYGYTF. CDR3 DNA: TGTGCCAGCTCACCCCGAGAGGGTTATGGCTACACCTTC.

The chain is built from TRBV9 and TRBJ1-2; possibly TRBD1 for D (5 bases). Germline CDR1 SGDLS, CDR2 YYNGEE. The CDR3 contains 14 residues. Trimming cost V 2 bases and J 2 bases, with 10 bases left between them. The DNA for the CDR3 is TGTGCCAGCAGCGTCGGTGACAGAAACTATGGCTACACCTTC. This encodes CASSVGDRNYGYTF.

J is TRBJ2-5 and V is TRBV6-5; TRBD2 matches 7 bases. The J call may not be correct, given that the DNA end is closer to TRBJ2-7. Germline assignment: CDR1 MNHEY and CDR2 SVGAGI. CDR3 length: 15 residues. The CDR3 DNA is TGTGCCAGCAGTTATCTAGCGGCTTTGGGCTACGAGCAGTACTTC. Amino acid sequence: CASSYLAALGYEQYF.

This chain uses TRBV9 with TRBJ2-5, with no clear D. CDR3 length: 13 residues. Trimming removed 3 bases at V and 2 bases at J, with 8 bases between. Looked up from germline, CDR1 is SGDLS and CDR2 is YYNGEE. CDR3 in amino acids: CASSGPNQETQYF. The DNA of the CDR3 is TGTGCCAGCAGCGGTCCTAATCAAGAGACCCAGTACTTC.

The chain combines TRBV7-6 with TRBJ1-6; 9 nucleotides agree with TRBD1. Unmatched junction bases numbered 5, after V lost 6 bases and J lost 5 bases. The CDR3 is 15 amino acids. CDR1 and CDR2 (germline): SGHVS, FNYEAQ. In DNA form, the CDR3 reads TGTGCCAGCAGTCTCGGACAGGGGAATAATTCACCCCTCCACTTT. It codes for CASSLGQGNNSPLHF. The variable domain in full, completed from reference TRBV7-6 and TRBJ1-6, reads GAGVSQSPRYKVTKRGQDVALRCDPISGHVSLYWYRQALGQGPEFLTYFNYEAQQDKSGLPNDRFSAERPEGSISTLTIQRTEQRDSAMYRCASSLGQGNNSPLHFGNGTRLTVT.

CDR3 sequence reads: CASSLFLAGGPGADTQYF. DNA for the CDR3: TGTGCCAGCAGCTTGTTCCTAGCGGGAGGTCCCGGTGCAGATACGCAGTATTTT. The chain employs TRBV5-4 and TRBJ2-3, with 11 bases fitting TRBD2. Germline V gives CDR1 SGHNT, CDR2 YYREEE (reference sequence). V lost 1 base and J lost 4; bases outside the gene matches: 11. The CDR3 length is 18 residues.

The rearrangement links TRBV5-1 to TRBJ1-4; D unresolved. The V and J ends lost 0 bases and 0 bases respectively, with 9 bases between them. This CDR3 has 16 residues. Germline V gene lookup returns CDR1 SGHRS and CDR2 YFSETQ. CDR3 protein: CASSLATVATNEKLFF. The DNA of the CDR3 is TGCGCCAGCAGCTTGGCTACAGTCGCAACTAATGAAAAACTGTTTTTT.

The CDR3, as DNA: TGCGCCAGCAGCTGGGACAGGGACTACGAGCAGTACTTC. Translation: CASSWDRDYEQYF. The rearrangement uses TRBV5-1 and TRBJ2-7; TRBD1 agrees at 9 bases. The CDR3 runs to 13 residues. CDR1 and CDR2 (germline): SGHRS, YFSETQ. Trimming took 3 bases from V and 3 from J; bases not matched to a gene: 1.

In the case of this clone: Other DNA sequences in this specimen translate into the identical CDR3. J is TRBJ2-7 and V is TRBV13, with TRBD2 as a possible D gene (5 bases). Germline CDR1 is PRHDT and CDR2 is FYEKMQ (reference sequence). CDR3 length: 13 amino acids. V was shortened by 1 base and J by 7 bases, with 11 bases between the two germline ends. This CDR3 reads CASSLEPSREQYF. As DNA, the CDR3 is TGTGCCAGCAGCTTAGAGCCTAGCCGGGAGCAGTACTTC.

The chain employs TRBV7-8 and TRBJ2-3; 9 nucleotides match TRBD2. This CDR3 has 17 amino acids. Per germline, CDR1 SGHVS and CDR2 FQNEAQ. Trimming removed 3 bases from V and 2 bases from J; junction bases left unmatched: 9. The CDR3 sequence: CASSFSGLARPTDTQYF. The CDR3 DNA reads TGTGCCAGCAGCTTCAGCGGACTAGCGAGGCCCACAGATACGCAGTATTTT.

This clone has just one count. V gene TRBV11-2 combines with J gene TRBJ2-5; D might be TRBD1 (6 bases). CDR1 and CDR2 from the germline V gene are SGHAT and FQNNGV. The CDR3 is made up of 15 amino acids. V lost 5 bases and J lost 5, with 18 bases in between. CDR3 in amino acids: CASSTGTSGWETQYF. The DNA of the CDR3 is TGTGCCAGCAGCACCGGGACATCCGGTTGGGAGACCCAGTACTTC. Combining the CDR3 with reference TRBV11-2 and TRBJ2-5 gives the whole variable domain EAGVAQSPRYKIIEKRQSVAFWCNPISGHATLYWYQQILGQGPKLLIQFQNNGVVDDSQLPKDRFSAERLKGVDSTLKIQPAKLEDSAVYLCASSTGTSGWETQYFGPGTRLLVL.

The CDR3 loop reads CASSQGQGNGYTF. CDR3 coding DNA: TGTGCCAGCAGCCAAGGACAGGGGAATGGCTACACCTTC. The rearrangement uses TRBV4-2 and TRBJ1-2; TRBD1 matches at 8 bases. The CDR3 consists of 13 residues. Unmatched junction bases numbered 1, after V lost 1 base and J lost 6 bases. CDR1 is LGHNA, CDR2 YNFKEQ, per germline.